The present TCR beta chain was sequenced within a study of shared clonotypes between healthy human individuals (dated by TCRdb to the early 2020s). Broadly, across the study: Two women and three men aged 18 to 49 years were included in the cohort. Blood TCR repertoires of five healthy adults were deeply sequenced to estimate repertoire size and the extent of clonotype sharing between individuals. Different laboratories and diverse techniques were used to prepare libraries and sequence TCR repertoires, to increase sequencing depth and limit assay-specific biases. For each donor, three plates each were used for CD4 naive and CD4 memory, two plates were used for CD8 naive, and one plate was used for CD8 memory. Each donor's leukapheresis produced roughly between roughly 0.85 and 10 billion PBMCs. General findings and caveats noted by the study authors: Sampling was limited to blood, and TCR repertoires in tissue likely differ from TCR repertoires in blood. Naive subsets generally had larger estimated clonotype richness than memory subsets did. Compared with non-shared clonotypes, the clonotypes found in all four sorted-subset donors had higher generation probabilities. Pairwise subsampling indicated that sequencing depth was expected to affect the degree of clonotype sharing among donors. The genetic and exposure-history diversity represented was limited by the small number of donors. About 5% of naive CD4, 3.5% of naive CD8, 2.3% of memory CD4, and less than 0.45% of memory CD8 clonotypes were shared across a few donors. Rarefaction of sorted-subset datasets indicated incomplete sequencing despite the large sequencing depth.

About this clone itself: Its antigen has not been determined. No quality values exist for individual bases; no much larger clone is one base distant.

Healthy HIV-negative adults with no recently reported acute infections or vaccinations were included as donors. Only Caucasian adults living in Nashville, Tennessee, USA were represented among the donors. CD4+ T cells were enriched by magnetic negative selection, after which naive cells were positively selected on CD45RA and the negative fraction was taken as the memory subset. After blood collection by leukapheresis, PBMCs were isolated using Ficoll-Histopaque density gradient centrifugation and then cryopreserved in the vapor phase of liquid nitrogen. Analytical flow cytometry was used to check the purity and quantity of each magnetically sorted T cell population. Each sorted fraction had its genomic DNA isolated and then quantified by UV absorbance on a Nanodrop 2000c. Using the deep immunoSEQ assay, TCR CDR3 regions were amplified from genomic DNA by multiplex PCR. Extracted genomic DNA from each cell subset was spread evenly across all wells of several immunoSEQ 96-well plates, with each plate serving as a replicate. For sorted subsets, around 200 ng genomic DNA, equal to 30,000 or so T cell genomes, was loaded into each replicate PCR. The purified libraries were quantified using a Qubit 3.0 fluorometer, sized with a Bioanalyzer 2100, and then quantified again using the KAPA Library Quantification kit. Each immunoSEQ 96-well plate was sequenced on its own single-read 150-cycle Illumina NextSeq 550 flow cell. In the source study's methods: The immunoSEQ output contained only junctional sequences without quality scores, so filtering could not match that applied to full-length reads. Sequences were annotated with PyIR, a Python wrapper for IgBLAST v1.9, using IMGT germline references to assign V/J genes and CDR3. Reads with weak V/J assignments (E-value above 1e-6), missing CDR3, stop codons, out-of-frame junctions, or ambiguous translated residues were removed. V3J clonotypes were defined as sequences sharing the same inferred V gene, J gene, and CDR3 amino acid sequence. Percentage overlap between repertoires was computed as shared unique clonotypes divided by the size of the smaller repertoire. RTK rarefaction, the Chao1 estimator, and Recon v2.1 estimates of unobserved clonotypes were used to assess repertoire richness. For all TCRbeta clonotypes obtained by the gDNA method from several donors, generation probabilities were computed with OLGA. The clones in this table, taken by TCRdb from immuneACCESS, are in-frame only. Not every clone is retained; where verified, under half of the shortfall comes from an unresolved V gene, and the cause of the rest is unknown. The V and J calls and clone size come from that table; D and trimming were worked out from the DNA. For this sample there are around 340,000 clones; around four fifths appear just once. About 10% of the sample lies in the top ten.

The TCR originated in a man younger than 45 in good health. The specimen sequenced was memory CD4+ T cells sorted from blood. Read against the paper, the sample's cell subset or site label means: CD45RA-negative fraction.

The CDR3 has the sequence CASSFFGSGNTIYF. In nucleotides, the sequence is TGTGCCAGCAGTTTTTTCGGATCTGGAAACACCATATATTTT. The V and J genes are TRBV28 and TRBJ1-3; no confident D gene assignment can be made. Reading the germline V gene gives CDR1 MDHEN and CDR2 SYDVKM. V sheds 3 bases and J sheds 1 base, leaving 7 bases between their ends. From the cysteine through the phenylalanine, the CDR3 covers 14 amino acids. The kept DNA is CDR3 alone, 42 bases in frame from the first base.